These 11 T cell receptor beta chains came from one sample sequenced in a study of blood T cell repertoires in COVID-19. Profiling relied on immunoSEQ multiplex PCR, and the TCRdb table lists in-frame clones only, not all of them. The sample includes 200,000 or so clones, 80% of them seen just once. Sequencing was done on a sample of peripheral blood. The receptors were gathered from a human donor in a cohort sampled during active COVID-19.

The gene calls are TRBV6-2 or TRBV6-3 and TRBJ1-4, with 7 bases matching TRBD1. This CDR3 comprises 15 residues. Unmatched junction bases numbered 4, after V lost 6 bases and J lost 0 bases. Per germline, CDR1 MNHEY and CDR2 SVGEGT. The CDR3 is CASSDGQATNEKLFF. CDR3 in DNA: TGTGCCAGCAGCGACGGACAGGCAACTAATGAAAAACTGTTTTTT.

The chain links TRBV5-1 to TRBJ2-2, with TRBD2 as a possible D gene (5 bases). The CDR3 is made up of 16 amino acids. Germline CDR1 SGHRS, CDR2 YFSETQ. V was trimmed by 4 bases and J by 0 bases, leaving 13 bases between them. The CDR3 reads CASSPFLGANTGELFF. CDR3 DNA: TGCGCCAGCAGCCCATTTTTGGGAGCGAACACCGGGGAGCTGTTTTTT.

The gene calls are TRBV3-1 (or the pseudogene TRBV3-2) and TRBJ2-3; 10 bases map to TRBD2. This CDR3 is built from 15 residues. V lost 6 bases, J lost 2 bases, and 5 bases stayed unmatched. Germline values: CDR1 LGHDT, CDR2 YNNKEL (reference sequence). As DNA, the CDR3 is TGTGCCAGCAGTCGACTAGCGGGCCTCACAGATACGCAGTATTTT. The encoded protein is CASSRLAGLTDTQYF.

The V gene is TRBV9, the J gene TRBJ2-7; tentative D call: TRBD1 (5 bases). Germline-derived CDR1 and CDR2 are SGDLS and YYNGEE. Trimming removed 0 bases from V and 2 bases from J, with 12 bases in between. CDR3 length: 15 residues. Written as DNA, the CDR3 is TGTGCCAGCAGCGTAGATGACAGTTTAACCTACGAGCAGTACTTC. Its translation: CASSVDDSLTYEQYF.

V and J are TRBV13 and TRBJ1-4; tentatively, D is TRBD1 (6 bases). The V end was cut by 5 bases, the J end by 7 bases, with 14 bases between. The length of the CDR3 is 14 residues. CDR1 and CDR2 (germline): PRHDT, FYEKMQ (reference sequence). The CDR3 reads CASSDSGEGEKLFF. The CDR3 DNA reads as TGTGCCAGCAGCGACTCAGGGGAGGGTGAAAAACTGTTTTTT.

The chain joins TRBV30 to TRBJ2-3; 14 bases map to TRBD2. With 3 bases clipped from V and 3 bases from J, the junction kept 5 bases outside the gene matches. Germline values: CDR1 GTSNPN, CDR2 SVGIG (reference sequence). The CDR3 sequence is 16 residues long. CDR3 loop: CAWRPWTSGRTDTQYF. For the CDR3, the DNA is TGTGCCTGGAGACCTTGGACTAGCGGGAGGACAGATACGCAGTATTTT.

The genes are TRBV4-2 and TRBJ2-6; TRBD1 aligns across 7 bases. Germline-derived CDR1 and CDR2 are LGHNA and YNFKEQ. V was pared by 5 bases and J by 0 bases, with 10 bases of the junction left unmatched. The CDR3 is 18 residues long. This CDR3 is CASSSRQGPISGANVLTF. The CDR3 bases are TGTGCCAGCAGCTCCCGACAGGGTCCCATCTCTGGGGCCAACGTCCTGACTTTC.

The chain couples TRBV6-6 to TRBJ1-4, with 7 bases matching TRBD1. The junction had 6 bases not matched to a gene; V was cut back by 4 bases and J by 4 bases. This CDR3 region has 15 residues. CDR1 is MNHNY, CDR2 SVGAGI, per germline (reference sequence). The CDR3 nucleotides read TGTGCCAGCAGTTCGGGACAGCGTGTTAATGAAAAACTGTTTTTT. Translated: CASSSGQRVNEKLFF.

V and J are TRBV28 and TRBJ2-6; 7 bases align to TRBD1. J was trimmed by 0 bases and V by 10 bases; bases with no gene match: 3. The CDR3 sequence is 14 residues long. Germline V gene sequence: CDR1 MDHEN, CDR2 SYDVKM. The CDR3 coding sequence is TGTGCCACCAGACAGGGCTCTGGGGCCAACGTCCTGACTTTC. Encoded protein: CATRQGSGANVLTF.

V is TRBV7-6 and J is TRBJ1-4, with TRBD1 matching over 7 bases. The J segment lost 8 bases and the V segment lost 6 bases, leaving 9 bases of the junction unmatched. The CDR3 length is 14 residues. Germline CDR1 and CDR2: SGHVS and FNYEAQ. CDR3 coding DNA: TGTGCCAGCAGACCGACAGGGCGGCGGGAAAAACTGTTTTTT. It codes for CASRPTGRREKLFF.

The sample holds a few counts of this clone. This sequence joins TRBV27 and TRBJ2-2, with TRBD2 matching 8 bases. Germline V gene sequence: CDR1 MNHEY, CDR2 SMNVEV (reference sequence). CDR3 size: 16 residues. The trim removed 5 bases at V and 1 base at J, leaving 6 bases unmatched. As DNA, the CDR3 is TGTGCCAGCAGTAAGTGGAGCGGGAGGAACACCGGGGAGCTGTTTTTT. Its translation: CASSKWSGRNTGELFF.